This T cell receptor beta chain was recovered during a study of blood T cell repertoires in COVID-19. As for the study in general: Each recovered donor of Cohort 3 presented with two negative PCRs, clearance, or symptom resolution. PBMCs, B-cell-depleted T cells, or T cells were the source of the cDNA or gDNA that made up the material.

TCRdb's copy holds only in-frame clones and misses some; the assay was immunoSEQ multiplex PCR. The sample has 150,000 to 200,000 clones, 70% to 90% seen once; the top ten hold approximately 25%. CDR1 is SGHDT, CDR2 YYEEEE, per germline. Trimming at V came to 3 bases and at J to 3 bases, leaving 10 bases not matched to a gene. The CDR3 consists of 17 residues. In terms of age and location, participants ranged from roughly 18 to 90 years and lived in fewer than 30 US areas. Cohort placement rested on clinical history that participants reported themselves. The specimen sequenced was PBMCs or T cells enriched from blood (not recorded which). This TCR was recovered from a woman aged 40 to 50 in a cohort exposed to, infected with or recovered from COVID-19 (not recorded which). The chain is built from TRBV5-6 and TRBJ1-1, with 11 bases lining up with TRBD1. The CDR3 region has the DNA TGTGCCAGCAGCTCCGGACAGGGGGCGGCGAGGTACACTGAAGCTTTCTTT. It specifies CASSSGQGAARYTEAFF.